These 24 T cell receptor beta chains share one sample of origin, sequenced in a study of post-analysis software for immune sequencing data. Libraries were made from TCR beta cDNA, and they carried unique molecular identifiers. Each CDR3 protein gets one entry after TCRdb re-called the PCR reads with MiXCR. The data show approximately 350,000 distinct CDR3 sequences, roughly 35% seen once. These receptors lack a known antigen. Study conclusions and caveats: Included in a set of four or five TRBV segments more frequent in patients than controls were TRBV5-6, TRBV5-1 and TRBV20-1.

Source material: blood. The source of these receptors is a girl aged 10-17 years with multiple sclerosis.

In this sample, this clonotype turned up many times. The chain links TRBV7-9 to TRBJ2-7; D gene ambiguous. Trimming took 2 bases from V and 2 from J, leaving 4 bases between them. CDR3 length equals 12 residues. Germline CDR1 SEHNR, CDR2 FQNEAQ (reference sequence). CDR3 amino acids: CASSLLAYEQYF. CDR3 DNA sequence: TGTGCCAGCAGCTTACTGGCCTACGAGCAGTACTTC.

The rearrangement links TRBV4-1 to TRBJ2-7; TRBD1 agrees at 11 bases. Germline assignment: CDR1 MGHRA and CDR2 YSYEKL. The V gene end was trimmed by 1 base and the J gene end by 2 bases; junction bases not matched to a gene: 4. The CDR3 length is 16 residues. CDR3 DNA sequence: TGCGCCAGCAGCCAAGTCCCGGGACAGGGGGCCTACGAGCAGTACTTC. Its translation: CASSQVPGQGAYEQYF.

Only a few counts were recorded for this clonotype. This chain connects TRBV12-3 or TRBV12-4 to TRBJ1-5, with D tentatively TRBD1 (5 bases). The CDR3 is made up of 13 amino acids. V dropped 6 bases and J dropped 7 bases, with 13 bases sitting between them. In DNA form, the CDR3 reads TGTGCCAGCAGCCCAGGGCCTCGGCAGCCCCAGCATTTT. Translation: CASSPGPRQPQHF.

The chain carries TRBV4-1 and TRBJ1-5, with D unresolved. CDR3 length equals 14 residues. V lost 0 bases and J 7 bases, leaving 10 bases between the germline ends. The germline V gene has CDR1 MGHRA and CDR2 YSYEKL. The CDR3 is CASSQESGEQPQHF. The CDR3 DNA reads as TGCGCCAGCAGCCAAGAGTCTGGGGAGCAGCCCCAGCATTTT.

The chain carries TRBV4-2 and TRBJ2-1; 9 nucleotides agree with TRBD1. The CDR3 has 15 residues. Germline V lookup: CDR1 LGHNA, CDR2 YNFKEQ. The V and J ends lost 1 base and 5 bases, in that order; junction bases with no gene match: 3. The CDR3 protein is CASSQVGTGHNEQFF. CDR3 in DNA: TGTGCCAGCAGCCAAGTAGGGACAGGGCACAATGAGCAGTTCTTC.

At least ten counts were recorded for this clonotype. The J gene is TRBJ2-7, the V gene TRBV6-5; D unclear. CDR1 MNHEY and CDR2 SVGAGI come from the germline V gene. Deletions cut 3 bases from V and 3 bases from J, with 12 bases between. The CDR3 is 14 amino acids. The CDR3 coding sequence is TGTGCCAGCAGTTATGTCGGACGGAACTACGAGCAGTACTTC. Protein sequence: CASSYVGRNYEQYF.

This clonotype was recorded only once. J is TRBJ1-5 and V is TRBV3-1; D is perhaps TRBD1 (5 bases). Germline CDR1 is LGHDT and CDR2 is YNNKEL (reference sequence). The CDR3 extends over 12 amino acids. Deletions cut 5 bases from V and 11 bases from J, with 13 bases between. The CDR3 sequence is CASSLGDSAQHF. CDR3 nucleotides: TGTGCCAGCAGCTTAGGGGATTCGGCCCAGCATTTT.

This clonotype showed up just a few times. This chain uses TRBV6-5 with TRBJ2-5, with 12 bases fitting TRBD2. This CDR3 comprises 16 residues. Germline V CDR1 and CDR2: MNHEY, SVGAGI. V dropped 5 bases and J dropped 3; count of bases not matched to a gene: 7. Here the CDR3 DNA reads TGTGCCAGCAGTCTTCGGACTAGCGGGGCCGAAGAGACCCAGTACTTC. Translated, it gives CASSLRTSGAEETQYF.

The chain employs TRBV12-3 or TRBV12-4 and TRBJ1-1, with TRBD1 identical over 11 bases. This CDR3 spans 15 amino acids. Trimming removed 7 bases from V and 5 bases from J; junction bases left unmatched: 9. The CDR3 region has the DNA TGTGCCAGCACCTCAACCGGGACAGGGGGGACTGAAGCTTTCTTT. Amino acid sequence: CASTSTGTGGTEAFF.

This chain links TRBV12-3 or TRBV12-4 with TRBJ1-4, with 8 bases aligning to TRBD1. The length of the CDR3 is 15 residues. After removal of 7 bases from V and 3 bases from J, the junction contained 7 bases not matched to a gene. The CDR3 bases are TGTGCCAGCACCACAGGACAGGGACCTAATGAAAAACTGTTTTTT. Its translation is CASTTGQGPNEKLFF.

This rearrangement joins TRBV10-3 to TRBJ2-1, with a weak D call TRBD1 (6 bases). Germline CDR1 reads ENHRY; CDR2 reads SYGVKD. V was shortened by 6 bases and J by 4 bases, with 10 bases between the two germline ends. The length of the CDR3 is 13 residues. CDR3 nucleotide sequence: TGTGCCATCAGCGGTCAGGGGTACAATGAGCAGTTCTTC. Its translation: CAISGQGYNEQFF.

This clonotype came up a few times. The genes are TRBV7-2 and TRBJ2-7, with 8 bases that match TRBD2. Trimming took 5 bases from V and 3 from J; bases not matched to a gene: 12. The germline V gene has CDR1 SGHTA and CDR2 FQGNSA. This CDR3 comprises 16 residues. The CDR3 region is CASSTGGGRMGYEQYF. The CDR3 DNA follows: TGTGCCAGCAGCACCGGGGGGGGACGAATGGGCTACGAGCAGTACTTC.

This clonotype was observed a handful of times. The V call is TRBV5-1, the J call TRBJ1-6, with 7 bases fitting TRBD1. The CDR3 is 14 residues long. J gave up 9 bases and V 4 bases, and 7 bases lay outside the gene matches. Germline V gene data show CDR1 as SGHRS and CDR2 as YFSETQ. CDR3 in amino acids: CASSRGTDSSPLHF. Written as DNA, the CDR3 is TGCGCCAGCAGCCGGGGGACAGACTCTTCACCCCTCCACTTT.

This clonotype was observed a few times. The chain couples TRBV3-1 to TRBJ1-2; no clear D. The V gene's germline CDR1 is LGHDT and CDR2 YNNKEL (reference sequence). Trimming cost V 1 base and J 4 bases, with 10 bases left between them. The CDR3 has 14 amino acids. CDR3 nucleotide sequence: TGTGCCAGCAGCCAAGGCACAGCCCTCTATGGCTACACCTTC. Its protein is CASSQGTALYGYTF.

This clonotype has a count of ten or more. This sequence joins TRBV18 and TRBJ2-5, with D possibly being TRBD1 (6 bases). The V gene's germline CDR1 is KGHSH and CDR2 LQKENI. The CDR3 covers 13 residues. The V and J ends lost 1 base and 4 bases respectively, with 7 bases between them. The CDR3, as DNA: TGTGCCAGCTCACCACAAGGGGGAGAGACCCAGTACTTC. The encoded protein is CASSPQGGETQYF.

This clonotype was observed at least ten times. This chain joins TRBV4-2 and TRBJ2-3; D unclear. CDR3 length: 16 residues. V was clipped by 0 bases and J by 6 bases, with 16 bases between them. CDR1 is LGHNA, CDR2 YNFKEQ, per germline. This chain's CDR3 is CASSQDRMGGFDTQYF. The CDR3 nucleotides read TGTGCCAGCAGCCAAGATCGTATGGGTGGCTTTGATACGCAGTATTTT.

This clonotype has just a few counts. V and J are TRBV10-3 and TRBJ1-2; 8 nucleotides align to TRBD1. The V gene's germline CDR1 is ENHRY and CDR2 SYGVKD. V lost 4 bases, J lost 1 base, and 8 bases stayed unmatched. The CDR3 is 16 residues long. This CDR3 is CAISVVGTGGNYGYTF. CDR3 bases: TGTGCCATCAGTGTAGTTGGGACAGGAGGTAACTATGGCTACACCTTC.

The J gene is TRBJ1-1, the V gene TRBV7-9; possibly TRBD1 for D (6 bases). The CDR3 has 12 residues. V gave up 6 bases and J gave up 4 bases, with 9 bases separating them. In germline, CDR1 is SEHNR, CDR2 FQNEAQ (reference sequence). In nucleotides, the CDR3 is TGTGCCAGCAGTCCACAGGGCACTGAAGCTTTCTTT. Encoded protein: CASSPQGTEAFF.

J is TRBJ2-7 and V is TRBV7-9; D is undetermined. CDR3 length equals 12 residues. CDR1 and CDR2 from the germline V gene are SEHNR and FQNEAQ (reference sequence). Trimming took 1 base from V and 6 from J, leaving 7 bases between them. Here the CDR3 reads CASSLEQTEQYF. DNA of the CDR3: TGTGCCAGCAGCTTAGAACAGACCGAGCAGTACTTC.

This clonotype was observed at least ten times. The chain couples TRBV20-1 to TRBJ2-5; D call uncertain. Germline loops: CDR1 DFQATT, CDR2 SNEGSKA (reference sequence). The CDR3 spans 13 residues. The V end lost 6 bases, the J end lost 2 bases, and 13 bases lay between the germline ends. For the CDR3, the DNA is TGCAGTGCCCCGATGATGGGACAAGAGACCCAGTACTTC. Translating gives CSAPMMGQETQYF.

This clonotype has more than one count but fewer than ten. The V gene is TRBV9, the J gene TRBJ1-6, with D uncertain. Trimming removed 3 bases at V and 8 bases at J, with 18 bases between. The CDR3 contains 16 residues. Germline lookup yields CDR1 SGDLS and CDR2 YYNGEE. The CDR3 loop is CASSGGVNALDSPLHF. CDR3 nucleotide sequence: TGTGCCAGCAGCGGCGGGGTGAACGCGTTGGATTCACCCCTCCACTTT.

In regard to this clonotype: This could be a read error, since a much larger clone is one nucleotide away. The chain employs TRBV11-2 and TRBJ2-7; possibly TRBD1 for D (6 bases). This CDR3 has 14 residues. Germline-derived CDR1 and CDR2 are SGHAT and FQNNGV. The CDR3 reads CASSPRTVIYGQYF. CDR3 nucleotide sequence: TGTGCCAGCAGCCCGAGGACAGTGATCTACGGGCAGTACTTC.

This clonotype has a handful of counts. The chain is built from TRBV5-1 and TRBJ1-4; possible D gene TRBD1, 5 bases. Germline CDR1 SGHRS, CDR2 YFSETQ. The CDR3 runs to 14 residues. V lost 0 bases, J lost 6 bases, and 9 bases lay in between. The CDR3 coding sequence is TGCGCCAGCAGCTTGGGAGGGGCCGATGAAAAACTGTTTTTT. Residues: CASSLGGADEKLFF.

This clonotype was counted between two and nine times. The chain links TRBV12-3 or TRBV12-4 to TRBJ2-4, with D possibly TRBD1 on 6 matching bases. The CDR3 runs 17 residues. V lost 7 bases to trimming and J lost 1 base, with 20 bases between them. The CDR3 region has the DNA TGTGCCAGCACCTCCCTAACAGGGAAGGTGGCCAAAAACATTCAGTACTTC. Protein: CASTSLTGKVAKNIQYF.